The present T cell receptor (beta chain) was sequenced within a study of cytomegalovirus exposure and HLA in healthy donors. Notes on the study in general: It was assumed in the presence/absence analyses that sequencing depth was roughly uniform across donors. A later analysis linked a missense DCLRE1C variant to TCR beta V- and J-gene trimming.

Germline CDR1 and CDR2: KGHSH and LQKENI. The CDR3 consists of 17 residues. V lost 3 bases, J lost 4 bases, and 11 bases stayed unmatched. A note on this clone: Its antigen is as yet unknown.

It was with 60 Vbeta and 13 Jbeta primers that the PCR ran. Method: immunoSEQ multiplex PCR; TCRdb's copy keeps in-frame clones and lacks some. The table lists roughly 140,000 clones, around four fifths of them singletons. Every donor was a healthy person donating bone marrow. Sequencing was performed on PBMCs. This sequence was found in a woman in her sixties in good health and CMV-seropositive. The chain is built from TRBV18 and TRBJ2-5; 10 positions agree with TRBD2. The CDR3 bases are TGTGCCAGCTCACCGAGGATAGCGGGAGGCCAAGGAGAGACCCAGTACTTC. Translating it yields CASSPRIAGGQGETQYF.